One and the same sample provided the 29 T cell receptor beta chains below, sequenced in a study of cytomegalovirus exposure and HLA in healthy donors (dated by TCRdb to 2015 to 2018). The library was obtained by the immunoSEQ multiplex PCR assay. For the multiplex PCR, a mixture combining 60 forward primers for TCR Vbeta segments and 13 reverse primers for TCR Jbeta segments was used. TCRdb provides this immuneACCESS table in a form limited to in-frame rearrangements. Some clones are lacking; in checked studies, under half of them reflect an unresolved V gene, and why the rest are absent is not known. This sample has around 220,000 clones in its table, and approximately 68% of those were observed once. The biggest ten clones account for under 2% of the sample. Sequencing was performed on PBMCs. The receptors were sampled from a woman in her twenties or thirties in good health and CMV-seronegative.

This clone showed up just a few times. The chain combines TRBV12-5 with TRBJ2-7, with D possibly TRBD1 on 6 matching bases. The CDR3 extends over 17 amino acids. V was shortened by 6 bases and J by 7 bases, with 28 bases between the two germline ends. Germline CDR1 is LGHNT and CDR2 is FRNRAP. This CDR3 is CASGIVTTGSGSSEQYF. The CDR3 DNA sequence: TGTGCTAGTGGCATAGTTACTACAGGGTCGGGTTCGAGTGAGCAGTACTTC. The full variable domain, completed using reference TRBV12-5 and TRBJ2-7, is DARVTQTPRHKVTEMGQEVTMRCQPILGHNTVFWYRQTMMQGLELLAYFRNRAPLDDSGMPKDRFSAEMPDATLATLKIQPSEPRDSAVYFCASGIVTTGSGSSEQYFGPGTRLTVT.

J is TRBJ2-2 and V is TRBV2, with TRBD2 as a possible D gene (6 bases). This CDR3 region has 16 residues. The V gene lost 4 bases and the J gene lost 1 base, with 13 bases spanning the gap. In germline, CDR1 is SNHLY, CDR2 FYNNEI. Here the CDR3 reads CASSAGSRVNTGELFF. DNA of the CDR3: TGTGCCAGCAGTGCCGGGAGCAGGGTGAACACCGGGGAGCTGTTTTTT.

This clone occurred a few times. At one boundary the junction diverges from the germline segment, which might be a read error. The chain combines TRBV7-7 with TRBJ1-1; 8 bases are shared with TRBD1. Germline CDR1 and CDR2: SSHAT and FNYEAQ (reference sequence). The CDR3 contains 13 residues. CDR3: CASSSGQGTEAFF. The CDR3 nucleotides are TGTGCTAGCAGCTCCGGACAGGGCACTGAAGCTTTCTTT.

The chain joins TRBV14 to TRBJ1-4; D gene uncertain. V lost 0 bases and J 7 bases, leaving 15 bases between the germline ends. The germline V gene encodes CDR1 SGHDN and CDR2 FVKESK. CDR3 length: 16 amino acids. The CDR3 loop reads CASSQDLGGISEKLFF. CDR3 sequence (DNA): TGTGCCAGCAGCCAAGATCTGGGAGGAATAAGTGAAAAACTGTTTTTT.

This clone was recorded a few times. Other DNA sequences in this specimen translate into the identical CDR3. The genes are TRBV6-1 and TRBJ1-1; D not resolved. The CDR3 totals 13 residues. Germline V lookup: CDR1 MNHNS, CDR2 SASEGT. Trimming removed 3 bases at V and 0 bases at J, with 5 bases between. The CDR3: CASSDNVNTEAFF. The CDR3 nucleotides are TGTGCCAGCAGTGACAATGTGAACACTGAAGCTTTCTTT.

The genes are TRBV4-1 and TRBJ2-2, with 9 nucleotides matching TRBD2. Germline CDR1 is MGHRA and CDR2 is YSYEKL. The CDR3 spans 18 residues. After removal of 0 bases from V and 1 base from J, the junction contained 6 bases not matched to a gene. DNA of the CDR3: TGCGCCAGCAGCCAAGATATAGGGACTAGCATGAACACCGGGGAGCTGTTTTTT. Protein product: CASSQDIGTSMNTGELFF.

This clone has only a few counts. The sample holds other DNA sequences that translate to the same CDR3. The chain employs TRBV18 and TRBJ2-1, with 13 positions matching TRBD2. This CDR3 has 15 residues. Germline CDR1 KGHSH, CDR2 LQKENI. The trim removed 2 bases at V and 7 bases at J, leaving 2 bases unmatched. CDR3 amino acids: CASSPGLAGDNEQFF. The CDR3 region has the DNA TGTGCCAGCTCACCAGGACTAGCGGGAGATAATGAGCAGTTCTTC.

The J gene is TRBJ1-2, the V gene TRBV6-6; 10 bases align to TRBD1. The V and J ends lost 7 bases and 2 bases, in that order; junction bases with no gene match: 4. Germline V gives CDR1 MNHNY, CDR2 SVGAGI (reference sequence). The CDR3 length is 14 residues. The CDR3 coding sequence is TGTGCCAGCATCCCGGGACAGGGGAACTATGGCTACACCTTC. Translated: CASIPGQGNYGYTF.

This clone was detected only a few times. The chain joins TRBV19 to TRBJ1-2; 8 bases line up with TRBD1. The J segment lost 7 bases and the V segment lost 4 bases, leaving 11 bases of the junction unmatched. This CDR3 has 15 residues. Germline V gene sequence: CDR1 LNHDA, CDR2 SQIVND (reference sequence). The CDR3: CASSTRDRRYAGYTF. The CDR3 DNA is TGTGCCAGTAGTACGAGGGACAGGCGATACGCTGGCTACACCTTC.

The V call is TRBV6-5, the J call TRBJ1-2, with a weak D call TRBD1 (6 bases). Germline CDR1 reads MNHEY; CDR2 reads SVGAGI. This CDR3 contains 12 residues. The germline V and J ends were trimmed by 8 bases and 4 bases, with 11 bases remaining between them. DNA of the CDR3: TGTGCCAGCCTAACAGGGCTCTATGGCTACACCTTC. It yields the protein CASLTGLYGYTF.

The gene calls are TRBV6-5 and TRBJ2-7, with 10 bases fitting TRBD2. The J segment lost 2 bases and the V segment lost 1 base, leaving 2 bases of the junction unmatched. The length of the CDR3 is 15 residues. Germline CDR1 reads MNHEY; CDR2 reads SVGAGI. In nucleotides, the CDR3 is TGTGCCAGCAGTTACTTAGCGGGGGGCACCTACGAGCAGTACTTC. Translated, it gives CASSYLAGGTYEQYF.

This clone was picked up one time. The V and J genes are TRBV2 and TRBJ2-1, with TRBD1 identical over 9 bases. The germline CDR1 and CDR2 sequences are SNHLY and FYNNEI. CDR3 length: 13 residues. Unmatched junction bases numbered 5, after V lost 10 bases and J lost 4 bases. The CDR3 DNA sequence: TGTGCCACCTCCGGACAGGGGTACAATGAGCAGTTCTTC. The encoded protein is CATSGQGYNEQFF.

Regarding this clone: Other DNA sequences in the same sample also yield this CDR3. The J gene is TRBJ2-7, the V gene TRBV5-1, with TRBD1 matching 7 bases. The V and J ends lost 0 bases and 4 bases, in that order; junction bases with no gene match: 4. Germline CDR1 reads SGHRS; CDR2 reads YFSETQ. The CDR3 covers 14 residues. CDR3 coding DNA: TGCGCCAGCAGCTTGGTCGCAGGGGGATACGAGCAGTACTTC. Amino acids: CASSLVAGGYEQYF.

The J gene is TRBJ2-7, the V gene TRBV7-9; tentative D call: TRBD2 (5 bases). V was shortened by 5 bases and J by 5 bases, with 13 bases between the two germline ends. Germline CDR1 and CDR2: SEHNR and FQNEAQ (reference sequence). The CDR3 contains 13 residues. CDR3 in DNA: TGTGCCAGCAGCCCTAGCCGACTAAACGAGCAGTACTTC. Its protein product is CASSPSRLNEQYF.

V gene TRBV5-8 combines with J gene TRBJ2-5, with TRBD2 matching 15 bases. The CDR3 contains 16 residues. V lost 4 bases and J lost 11; bases outside the gene matches: 12. Looked up from germline, CDR1 is SGHTS and CDR2 is YDEGEE. DNA for the CDR3: TGTGCCAGCAGCCCGGGACTAGCGGGAGGAAACAGTGGGCAGTACTTC. Protein: CASSPGLAGGNSGQYF.

CDR3 amino acids: CASSGTSLGGSNQPQHF. Here the CDR3 DNA reads TGTGCCAGCAGTGGGACCTCCCTCGGGGGAAGCAATCAGCCCCAGCATTTT. This rearrangement joins TRBV6-1 to TRBJ1-5; possible D gene TRBD1, 5 bases. The CDR3 has 17 residues. V dropped 4 bases and J dropped 1 base, with 17 bases sitting between them. Germline V gene sequence: CDR1 MNHNS, CDR2 SASEGT.

The genes are TRBV5-1 and TRBJ2-4; D is ambiguous. The CDR3 extends over 13 amino acids. In germline, CDR1 is SGHRS, CDR2 YFSETQ. V lost 0 bases and J 4 bases, leaving 5 bases between the germline ends. This CDR3 reads CASSLDLKNIQYF. The CDR3 nucleotides read TGCGCCAGCAGCTTGGATCTGAAAAACATTCAGTACTTC. Full variable domain (rest looked up from reference TRBV5-1 and TRBJ2-4): KAGVTQTPRYLIKTRGQQVTLSCSPISGHRSVSWYQQTPGQGLQFLFEYFSETQRNKGNFPGRFSGRQFSNSRSEMNVSTLELGDSALYLCASSLDLKNIQYFGAGTRLSVL.

This clone was seen only a few times. This chain joins TRBV27 and TRBJ2-1; weak D call: TRBD1 (6 bases). CDR1 MNHEY and CDR2 SMNVEV come from the germline V gene (reference sequence). This CDR3 comprises 13 residues. Between the trimmed V and J ends, which lost 3 bases and 9 bases, there was a span of 12 bases. The CDR3 nucleotides read TGTGCCAGCAGTTTGAACAGGGCGGGTGAGCAGTTCTTC. Encoded protein: CASSLNRAGEQFF.

The chain employs TRBV11-1 and TRBJ1-1, with 7 positions matching TRBD1. The CDR3 is 15 amino acids. V trimming: 5 bases; J trimming: 6 bases; junction bases outside the gene matches: 12. Looked up from germline, CDR1 is SGHAT and CDR2 is FQDESV (reference sequence). This chain's CDR3 is CASSLNHRQGAEAFF. DNA of the CDR3: TGTGCCAGCAGCCTAAATCATCGACAGGGCGCTGAAGCTTTCTTT. Supplemented by reference TRBV11-1 and TRBJ1-1, the full variable domain reads EAEVAQSPRYKITEKSQAVAFWCDPISGHATLYWYRQILGQGPELLVQFQDESVVDDSQLPKDRFSAERLKGVDSTLKIQPAELGDSAMYLCASSLNHRQGAEAFFGQGTRLTVV.

The CDR3 DNA sequence: TGCAGCGTTGAAGCAGGGGACCAAGAGACCCAGTACTTC. It is translated as CSVEAGDQETQYF. V and J are TRBV29-1 and TRBJ2-5; the D gene is possibly TRBD1 (6 bases). The CDR3 contains 13 residues. Germline-derived CDR1 and CDR2 are SQVTM and ANQGSEA. With 1 base removed from V and 0 bases from J, the gap between germline ends came to 6 bases.

The chain uses TRBV6-5 and TRBJ2-7; D gene ambiguous. Trimming shortened V by 5 bases and J by 6 bases, and 8 bases separated the two germline ends. CDR1 and CDR2 from the germline V gene are MNHEY and SVGAGI. The CDR3 covers 11 residues. The CDR3 is CASSKTGEQYF. The CDR3 coding sequence is TGTGCCAGCAGTAAAACTGGCGAGCAGTACTTC.

In its sample, this clone was seen a few times. The chain combines TRBV6-5 with TRBJ2-7; 12 nucleotides align to TRBD2. CDR3 size: 14 residues. CDR1 and CDR2 (germline): MNHEY, SVGAGI. J gave up 2 bases and V 6 bases, and 2 bases lay outside the gene matches. The CDR3 protein is CASSRTSGAYEQYF. CDR3 DNA sequence: TGTGCCAGCAGCCGGACTAGCGGGGCCTACGAGCAGTACTTC.

This chain joins TRBV5-1 and TRBJ2-1; no definite D call. V lost 0 bases, J lost 4 bases, and 14 bases lay in between. Germline V gives CDR1 SGHRS, CDR2 YFSETQ. The length of the CDR3 is 16 residues. The CDR3 DNA reads as TGCGCCAGCAGCTTGGATGGCAGGTCGTGGTACAATGAGCAGTTCTTC. Translated: CASSLDGRSWYNEQFF. The whole variable domain, remainder taken from reference TRBV5-1 and TRBJ2-1, is KAGVTQTPRYLIKTRGQQVTLSCSPISGHRSVSWYQQTPGQGLQFLFEYFSETQRNKGNFPGRFSGRQFSNSRSEMNVSTLELGDSALYLCASSLDGRSWYNEQFFGPGTRLTVL.

The chain combines TRBV30 with TRBJ2-7; 14 nucleotides agree with TRBD2. In germline, CDR1 is GTSNPN, CDR2 SVGIG (reference sequence). The length of the CDR3 is 14 residues. The V gene end was trimmed by 5 bases and the J gene end by 7 bases; junction bases not matched to a gene: 7. CDR3 residues: CAWAPGLAGVEQYF. CDR3 nucleotides: TGTGCCTGGGCCCCGGGACTAGCGGGAGTGGAGCAGTACTTC.

The genes are TRBV15 and TRBJ1-2; D is perhaps TRBD1 (6 bases). V was trimmed by 3 bases and J by 1 base, leaving 15 bases between them. The CDR3 is 16 residues long. From germline, CDR1 is LNHNV and CDR2 YYDKDF (reference sequence). CDR3 protein: CATSRATGLINYGYTF. The CDR3, as DNA: TGTGCCACCAGCAGGGCTACAGGGTTGATTAACTATGGCTACACCTTC.

J is TRBJ2-1 and V is TRBV5-1; TRBD2 matches 12 bases. CDR1 and CDR2 from the germline V gene are SGHRS and YFSETQ. This CDR3 has 13 residues. The ends lost 6 bases at V and 6 bases at J; junction bases unmatched: 1. As DNA, the CDR3 is TGCGCCAGCAAGGGACTAGCGGGCAATGAGCAGTTCTTC. This sequence encodes CASKGLAGNEQFF.

V and J are TRBV7-3 and TRBJ1-1; 7 bases line up with TRBD1. The junction had 10 bases not matched to a gene; V was cut back by 5 bases and J by 4 bases. The CDR3 is 15 residues long. Germline assignment: CDR1 SGHTA and CDR2 FQGTGA. The CDR3 is CASSAHGTGVTEAFF. The CDR3, as DNA: TGTGCCAGCAGCGCCCACGGCACAGGGGTCACTGAAGCTTTCTTT.

J is TRBJ1-1 and V is TRBV11-3, with 10 bases lining up with TRBD1. The junction had 7 bases not matched to a gene; V was cut back by 6 bases and J by 9 bases. Germline V gene sequence: CDR1 SGHNT, CDR2 YENEEA. CDR3 length: 13 residues. The CDR3 is CASRRTGGLKAFF. CDR3 bases: TGTGCCAGCAGACGGACAGGGGGATTGAAAGCTTTCTTT.

The V and J genes are TRBV4-1 and TRBJ2-3, with 7 bases matching TRBD2. Germline V CDR1 and CDR2: MGHRA, YSYEKL. The CDR3 is 14 residues long. V shed 6 bases and J 3 bases; nucleotides not matched to a gene: 6. The CDR3 sequence: CASRRPGGTDTQYF. The CDR3 nucleotides are TGCGCCAGCAGGAGGCCGGGGGGAACAGATACGCAGTATTTT.